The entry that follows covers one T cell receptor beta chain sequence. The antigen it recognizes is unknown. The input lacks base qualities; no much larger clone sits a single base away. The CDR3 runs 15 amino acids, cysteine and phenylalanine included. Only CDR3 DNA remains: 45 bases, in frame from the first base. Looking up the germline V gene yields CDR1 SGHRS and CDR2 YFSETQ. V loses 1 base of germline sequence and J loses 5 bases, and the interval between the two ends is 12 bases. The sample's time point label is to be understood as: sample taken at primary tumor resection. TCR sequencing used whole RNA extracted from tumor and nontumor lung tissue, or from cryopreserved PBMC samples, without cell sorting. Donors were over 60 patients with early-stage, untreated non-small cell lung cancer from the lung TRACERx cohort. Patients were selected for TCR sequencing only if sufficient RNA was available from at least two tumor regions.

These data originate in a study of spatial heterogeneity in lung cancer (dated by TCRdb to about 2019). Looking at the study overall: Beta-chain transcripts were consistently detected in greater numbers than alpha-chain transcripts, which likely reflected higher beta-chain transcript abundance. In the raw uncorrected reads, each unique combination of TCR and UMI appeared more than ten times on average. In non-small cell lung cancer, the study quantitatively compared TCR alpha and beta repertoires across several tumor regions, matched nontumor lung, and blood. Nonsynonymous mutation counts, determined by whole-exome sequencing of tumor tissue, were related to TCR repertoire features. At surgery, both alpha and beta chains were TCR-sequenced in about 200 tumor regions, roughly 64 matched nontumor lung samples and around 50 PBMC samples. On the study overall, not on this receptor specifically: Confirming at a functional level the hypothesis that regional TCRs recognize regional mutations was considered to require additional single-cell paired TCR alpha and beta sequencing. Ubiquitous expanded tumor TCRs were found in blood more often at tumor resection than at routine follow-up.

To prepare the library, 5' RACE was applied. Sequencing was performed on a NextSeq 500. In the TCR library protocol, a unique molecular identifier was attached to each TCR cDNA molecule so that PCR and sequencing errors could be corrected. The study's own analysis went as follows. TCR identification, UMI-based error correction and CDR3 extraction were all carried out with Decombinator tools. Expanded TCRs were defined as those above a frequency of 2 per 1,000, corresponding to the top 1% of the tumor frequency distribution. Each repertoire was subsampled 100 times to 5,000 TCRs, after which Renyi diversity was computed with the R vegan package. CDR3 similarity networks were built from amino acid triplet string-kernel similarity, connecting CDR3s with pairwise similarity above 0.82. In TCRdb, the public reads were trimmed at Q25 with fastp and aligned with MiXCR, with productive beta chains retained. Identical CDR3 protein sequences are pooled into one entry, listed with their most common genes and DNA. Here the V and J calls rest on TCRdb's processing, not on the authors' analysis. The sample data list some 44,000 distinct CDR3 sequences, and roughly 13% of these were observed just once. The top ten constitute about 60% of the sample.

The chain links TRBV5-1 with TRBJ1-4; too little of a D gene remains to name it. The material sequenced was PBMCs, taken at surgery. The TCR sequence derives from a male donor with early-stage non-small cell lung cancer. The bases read TGCGCCAGCAGCTTGCCCGGTGGGGAGAATGAAAAACTGTTTTTT. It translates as CASSLPGGENEKLFF.